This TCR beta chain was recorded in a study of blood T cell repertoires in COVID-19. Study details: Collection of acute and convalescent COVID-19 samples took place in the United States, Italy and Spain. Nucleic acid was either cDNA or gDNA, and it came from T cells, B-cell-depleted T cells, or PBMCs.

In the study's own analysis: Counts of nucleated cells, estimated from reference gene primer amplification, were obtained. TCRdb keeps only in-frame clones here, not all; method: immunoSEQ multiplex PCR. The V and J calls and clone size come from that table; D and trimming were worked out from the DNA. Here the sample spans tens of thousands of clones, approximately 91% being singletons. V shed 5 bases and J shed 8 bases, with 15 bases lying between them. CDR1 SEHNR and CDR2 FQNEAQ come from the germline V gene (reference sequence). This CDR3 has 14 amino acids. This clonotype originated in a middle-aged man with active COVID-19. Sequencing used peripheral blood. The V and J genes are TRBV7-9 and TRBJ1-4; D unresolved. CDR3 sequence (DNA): TGTGCCAGCAGCGCGGACGTTGGGAGGGAAAAACTGTTTTTT. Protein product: CASSADVGREKLFF.